Following are 23 T cell receptor beta chains from one sample sequenced in a study of blood T cell repertoires in COVID-19. Generated by immunoSEQ multiplex PCR, the TCRdb table keeps only in-frame clones and is missing some. The data contain approximately 230,000 clones, around 84% of them seen just once; the ten biggest clones take up around 15%. The material sequenced was PBMCs or T cells enriched from blood (not recorded which). These TCRs come from a man aged 18 to 29 who had recovered from COVID-19.

The chain carries TRBV11-2 and TRBJ2-5; TRBD2 aligns across 9 bases. The V and J ends lost 5 bases and 2 bases, in that order; junction bases with no gene match: 6. This CDR3 has 15 residues. CDR1 SGHAT and CDR2 FQNNGV come from the germline V gene. CDR3 nucleotide sequence: TGTGCCAGCAGCCGGCTAGCGGGGATACAAGAGACCCAGTACTTC. Amino acids: CASSRLAGIQETQYF.

This chain uses TRBV3-1 (or the pseudogene TRBV3-2) with TRBJ2-7, with a possible D match to TRBD2 (6 bases). The V gene's germline CDR1 is LGHDT and CDR2 YNNKEL (reference sequence). The CDR3 spans 17 residues. Trimming shortened V by 4 bases and J by 1 base, and 20 bases separated the two germline ends. Here the CDR3 reads CASSRGVPGGTSYEQYF. The CDR3 coding sequence is TGTGCCAGCAGCCGGGGGGTCCCTGGCGGGACTTCCTACGAGCAGTACTTC.

The V gene is TRBV11-2, the J gene TRBJ1-5; the D gene is possibly TRBD1 (6 bases). CDR1 is SGHAT and CDR2 is FQNNGV in the germline V gene. This CDR3 is 14 amino acids long. V was cut by 5 bases and J by 6 bases, with 14 bases left in between. CDR3 residues: CASSEGGGSQPQHF. DNA for the CDR3: TGTGCCAGCAGCGAGGGAGGGGGAAGTCAGCCCCAGCATTTT.

DNA for the CDR3: TGTGCCATCAGTGAGACGCAGTCGGAAAAACTGTTTTTT. This sequence encodes CAISETQSEKLFF. This chain links TRBV10-3 with TRBJ1-4; D not certain. V was clipped by 2 bases and J by 8 bases, with 9 bases between them. Germline V CDR1 and CDR2: ENHRY, SYGVKD. This CDR3 is 13 amino acids long.

This clone was observed a handful of times. The V call is TRBV3-1 (or the pseudogene TRBV3-2), the J call TRBJ2-2; D may be TRBD2 (5 bases). Germline loops: CDR1 LGHDT, CDR2 YNNKEL (reference sequence). The V end lost 0 bases, the J end lost 2 bases, and 10 bases lay between the germline ends. This CDR3 has 16 residues. The CDR3 sequence is CASSQETSGNTGELFF. The CDR3 nucleotides are TGTGCCAGCAGCCAAGAAACCAGCGGTAACACCGGGGAGCTGTTTTTT.

The chain joins TRBV11-3 to TRBJ2-7, with 7 bases lining up with TRBD1. Germline V CDR1 and CDR2: SGHNT, YENEEA. This CDR3 is built from 14 residues. The V segment lost 2 bases and the J segment 2 bases; nucleotides outside the gene matches: 3. The CDR3 is CASSLWDSAYEQYF. The CDR3 region has the DNA TGTGCCAGCAGCTTATGGGACAGCGCCTACGAGCAGTACTTC.

This chain uses TRBV5-6 with TRBJ2-2; 8 bases are a match to TRBD2. The germline V gene encodes CDR1 SGHDT and CDR2 YYEEEE. Trimming removed 3 bases from V and 4 bases from J; junction bases left unmatched: 8. This CDR3 region has 16 residues. DNA of the CDR3: TGTGCCAGCAGCTCATCCGGGACTAGTTCCACCGGGGAGCTGTTTTTT. The encoded protein is CASSSSGTSSTGELFF.

J is TRBJ2-5 and V is TRBV30, with D possibly matching TRBD1 (5 bases). The length of the CDR3 is 16 residues. Germline V gene sequence: CDR1 GTSNPN, CDR2 SVGIG (reference sequence). V dropped 0 bases and J dropped 5 bases, with 19 bases sitting between them. The CDR3 DNA reads as TGTGCCTGGAGTGTACATGGCCAGGGTTTGTTGGAGACCCAGTACTTC. This sequence encodes CAWSVHGQGLLETQYF.

The DNA of the CDR3 is TGTGCCAGCAGTCGACAGGGTTTGGAGACCCAGTACTTC. This translates into CASSRQGLETQYF. The chain has TRBV6-5 and TRBJ2-5; the match to TRBD1 covers 7 bases. The CDR3 covers 13 residues. V shed 5 bases, J shed 5 bases, and the junction held 5 bases outside the gene matches. Germline-derived CDR1 and CDR2 are MNHEY and SVGAGI.

V and J are TRBV30 and TRBJ1-6; 10 bases are a match to TRBD1. Trimming took 2 bases from V and 13 from J; bases not matched to a gene: 14. Germline loops: CDR1 GTSNPN, CDR2 SVGIG (reference sequence). The CDR3 sequence is 16 residues long. CDR3 in DNA: TGTGCCTGGAGTACTAAGACAGGGGGCGTCAGGGGGCCCCTCCACTTT. Encoded protein: CAWSTKTGGVRGPLHF.

The chain links TRBV14 to TRBJ2-3; 10 bases are a match to TRBD2. This CDR3 has 19 residues. CDR1 is SGHDN, CDR2 FVKESK, per germline. The J segment lost 1 base and the V segment lost 0 bases, leaving 10 bases of the junction unmatched. In DNA form, the CDR3 reads TGTGCCAGCAGCCAAGAATCCAGCGGGAGGGCCTCCGGCACAGATACGCAGTATTTT. Its protein is CASSQESSGRASGTDTQYF.

V is TRBV2 and J is TRBJ2-2; the D is unclear. There are 13 residues in the CDR3. The germline V gene encodes CDR1 SNHLY and CDR2 FYNNEI. V was trimmed by 7 bases and J by 6 bases, leaving 12 bases between them. CDR3 in amino acids: CASKGDLAGELFF. In DNA, the CDR3 is TGTGCCAGCAAAGGAGACTTGGCCGGGGAGCTGTTTTTT. Full variable domain (rest looked up from reference TRBV2 and TRBJ2-2): EPEVTQTPSHQVTQMGQEVILRCVPISNHLYFYWYRQILGQKVEFLVSFYNNEISEKSEIFDDQFSVERPDGSNFTLKIRSTKLEDSAMYFCASKGDLAGELFFGEGSRLTVL.

The chain recombines TRBV11-2 with TRBJ2-5; TRBD2 agrees at 9 bases. The J segment lost 5 bases and the V segment lost 5 bases, leaving 15 bases of the junction unmatched. CDR1 is SGHAT and CDR2 is FQNNGV in the germline V gene. This CDR3 spans 17 amino acids. In DNA, the CDR3 is TGTGCCAGCAGCAAAGGGACTAGCAGCATACCGCGGGAGACCCAGTACTTC. Translation gives CASSKGTSSIPRETQYF.

The rearrangement joins TRBV25-1 to TRBJ2-7; 8 bases match TRBD1. J was trimmed by 2 bases and V by 2 bases; bases with no gene match: 5. The CDR3 contains 15 residues. Germline lookup yields CDR1 MGHDK and CDR2 SYGVNS. The CDR3 DNA sequence: TGTGCCAGCAGTGAAACCGGGACAGGAGCCTACGAGCAGTACTTC. It translates to CASSETGTGAYEQYF.

V is TRBV19 and J is TRBJ2-3, with 11 positions matching TRBD2. V shed 3 bases and J 0 bases; nucleotides not matched to a gene: 2. Looked up from germline, CDR1 is LNHDA and CDR2 is SQIVND (reference sequence). The CDR3 contains 16 residues. Here the CDR3 DNA reads TGTGCCAGTAGTATGTTAGCGGGAGGGAGCACAGATACGCAGTATTTT. Protein product: CASSMLAGGSTDTQYF.

The chain joins TRBV5-1 to TRBJ1-1; D may be TRBD1 (6 bases). The germline V gene encodes CDR1 SGHRS and CDR2 YFSETQ. Trimming cost V 4 bases and J 5 bases, with 24 bases left between them. There are 17 residues in the CDR3. The CDR3 spells CASSMPRDTPGRTEAFF. CDR3 DNA sequence: TGCGCCAGCAGCATGCCCCGGGACACCCCAGGTAGGACTGAAGCTTTCTTT.

The chain combines TRBV2 with TRBJ1-4; possible D gene TRBD1, 6 bases. The V gene's germline CDR1 is SNHLY and CDR2 FYNNEI. V lost 7 bases to trimming and J lost 1 base, with 10 bases between them. This CDR3 is 14 amino acids long. CDR3 in amino acids: CASIPQGTNEKLFF. CDR3 coding DNA: TGTGCCAGCATACCACAGGGAACTAATGAAAAACTGTTTTTT.

The CDR3 spells CASSLREVGNQPQHF. CDR3 sequence (DNA): TGTGCCAGCAGCTTGAGGGAGGTGGGCAATCAGCCCCAGCATTTT. The chain is built from TRBV13 and TRBJ1-5; D gene unclear. The CDR3 spans 15 residues. V gave up 3 bases and J gave up 2 bases, with 11 bases separating them. Germline loops: CDR1 PRHDT, CDR2 FYEKMQ (reference sequence).

The chain combines TRBV3-1 (or the pseudogene TRBV3-2) with TRBJ2-2, with 8 positions matching TRBD1. The V gene end was trimmed by 11 bases and the J gene end by 6 bases; junction bases not matched to a gene: 2. CDR1 is LGHDT and CDR2 is YNNKEL in the germline V gene (reference sequence). The CDR3 totals 11 residues. The CDR3 region has the DNA TGTGCCGCAGGGGGCTCCGGGGAGCTGTTTTTT. It translates to CAAGGSGELFF.

Only one count was recorded for this clone. The rearrangement links TRBV2 to TRBJ1-1; 8 bases fit TRBD1. V gave up 8 bases and J gave up 5 bases; unmatched junction bases: 10. Germline V gene sequence: CDR1 SNHLY, CDR2 FYNNEI. The CDR3 has 14 residues. CDR3 bases: TGTGCCAGCGGGATGACAGGGGTGTTGACTGAAGCTTTCTTT. The encoded protein is CASGMTGVLTEAFF.

As to this clone: The junction differs from germline at one of its ends, possibly a read error. The chain links TRBV7-3 to TRBJ1-1, with D uncertain. The CDR3 runs to 13 residues. Germline V CDR1 and CDR2: SGHTA, FQGTGA. CDR3: CATSVAGSTEAFF. CDR3 DNA sequence: TGTGCCACCAGCGTGGCAGGTTCCACTGAAGCTTTCTTT. The full variable domain, completed using reference TRBV7-3 and TRBJ1-1, is GAGVSQTPSNKVTEKGKYVELRCDPISGHTALYWYRQSLGQGPEFLIYFQGTGAADDSGLPNDRFFAVRPEGSVSTLKIQRTERGDSAVYLCATSVAGSTEAFFGQGTRLTVV.

V is TRBV4-1 and J is TRBJ2-5; 9 nucleotides match TRBD2. V gave up 0 bases and J gave up 4 bases; unmatched junction bases: 12. The germline V gene has CDR1 MGHRA and CDR2 YSYEKL. CDR3 length: 18 residues. The CDR3 DNA reads TGCGCCAGCAGCCAAGACGGGGGCGTAGCGGGAGCTCTAGAGACCCAGTACTTC. This translates into CASSQDGGVAGALETQYF.

The chain uses TRBV5-1 and TRBJ2-5, with unresolved D. The V gene's germline CDR1 is SGHRS and CDR2 YFSETQ. The CDR3 contains 13 residues. V lost 5 bases to trimming and J lost 3 bases, with 11 bases between them. The CDR3 region is CASREVEEETQYF. DNA for the CDR3: TGCGCCAGCAGAGAGGTGGAAGAAGAGACCCAGTACTTC.